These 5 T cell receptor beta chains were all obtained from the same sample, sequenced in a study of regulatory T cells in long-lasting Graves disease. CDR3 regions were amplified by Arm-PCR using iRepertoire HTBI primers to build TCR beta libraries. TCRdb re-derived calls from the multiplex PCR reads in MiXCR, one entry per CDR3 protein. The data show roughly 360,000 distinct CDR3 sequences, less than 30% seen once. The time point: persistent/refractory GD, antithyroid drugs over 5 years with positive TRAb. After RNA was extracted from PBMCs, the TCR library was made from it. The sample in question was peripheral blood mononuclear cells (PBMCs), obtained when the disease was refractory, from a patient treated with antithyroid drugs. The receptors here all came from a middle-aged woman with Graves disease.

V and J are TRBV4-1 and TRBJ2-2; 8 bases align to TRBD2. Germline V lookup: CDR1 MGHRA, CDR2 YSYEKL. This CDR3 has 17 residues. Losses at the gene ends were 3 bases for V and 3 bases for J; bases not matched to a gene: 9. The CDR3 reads CASSHYNSGSYTGELFF. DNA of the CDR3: TGCGCCAGCAGCCACTACAACAGCGGGAGTTACACCGGGGAGCTGTTTTTT.

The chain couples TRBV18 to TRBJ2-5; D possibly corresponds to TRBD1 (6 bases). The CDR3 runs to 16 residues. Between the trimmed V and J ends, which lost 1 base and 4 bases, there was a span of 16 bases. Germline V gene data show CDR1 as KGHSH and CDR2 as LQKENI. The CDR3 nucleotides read TGTGCCAGCTCACCACTCGGGACACCCTCCGGAGAGACCCAGTACTTC. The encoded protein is CASSPLGTPSGETQYF.

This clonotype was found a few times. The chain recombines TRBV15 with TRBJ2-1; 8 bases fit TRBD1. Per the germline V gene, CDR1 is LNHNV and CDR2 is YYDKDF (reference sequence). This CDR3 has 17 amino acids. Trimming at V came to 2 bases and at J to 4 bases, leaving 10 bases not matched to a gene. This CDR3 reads CATSRTPDRGLYNEQFF. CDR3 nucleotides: TGTGCCACCAGCAGAACCCCCGACAGGGGTTTGTACAATGAGCAGTTCTTC.

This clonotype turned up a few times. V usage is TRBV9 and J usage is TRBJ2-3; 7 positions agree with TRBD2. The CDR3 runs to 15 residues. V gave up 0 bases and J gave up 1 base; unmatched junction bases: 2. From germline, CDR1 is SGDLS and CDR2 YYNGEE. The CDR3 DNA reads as TGTGCCAGCAGCGTAGCGGGAGGCCGCACAGATACGCAGTATTTT. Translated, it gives CASSVAGGRTDTQYF.

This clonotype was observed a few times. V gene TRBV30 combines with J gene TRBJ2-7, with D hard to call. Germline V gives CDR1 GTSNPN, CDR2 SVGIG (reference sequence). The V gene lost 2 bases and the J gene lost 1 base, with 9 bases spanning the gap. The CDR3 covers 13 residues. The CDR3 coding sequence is TGTGCCTGGAGTTCCGACCGATCCTACGAGCAGTACTTC. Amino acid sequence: CAWSSDRSYEQYF.